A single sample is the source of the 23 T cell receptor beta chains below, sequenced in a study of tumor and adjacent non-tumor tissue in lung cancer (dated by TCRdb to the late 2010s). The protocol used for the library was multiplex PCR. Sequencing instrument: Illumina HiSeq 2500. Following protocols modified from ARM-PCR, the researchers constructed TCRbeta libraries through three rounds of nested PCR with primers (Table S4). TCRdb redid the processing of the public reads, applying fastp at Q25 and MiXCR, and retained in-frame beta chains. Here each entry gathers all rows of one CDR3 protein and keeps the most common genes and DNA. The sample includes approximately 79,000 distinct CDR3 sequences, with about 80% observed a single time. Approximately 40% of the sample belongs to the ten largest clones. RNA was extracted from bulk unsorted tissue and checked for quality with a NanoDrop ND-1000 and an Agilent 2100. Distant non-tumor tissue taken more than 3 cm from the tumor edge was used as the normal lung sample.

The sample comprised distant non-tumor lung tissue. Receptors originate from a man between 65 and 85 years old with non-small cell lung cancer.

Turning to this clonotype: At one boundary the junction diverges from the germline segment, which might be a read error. In nucleotides, the CDR3 is TGTGCCAGCAACTTAAGCGGACAGGGGCCCTACGAGCAGTACTTC. As protein: CASNLSGQGPYEQYF. The gene calls are TRBV11-3 and TRBJ2-7; TRBD1 matches at 9 bases. CDR1 is SGHNT, CDR2 YENEEA, per germline. There are 15 residues in the CDR3.

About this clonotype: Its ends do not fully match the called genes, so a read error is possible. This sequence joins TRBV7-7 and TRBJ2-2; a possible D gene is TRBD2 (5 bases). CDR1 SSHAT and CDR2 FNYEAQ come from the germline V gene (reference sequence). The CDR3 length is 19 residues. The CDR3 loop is CASSLAQVGNYPNTGELFF. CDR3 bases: TGTGCTAGCAGCTTAGCGCAGGTTGGAAACTACCCGAACACCGGGGAGCTGTTTTTT.

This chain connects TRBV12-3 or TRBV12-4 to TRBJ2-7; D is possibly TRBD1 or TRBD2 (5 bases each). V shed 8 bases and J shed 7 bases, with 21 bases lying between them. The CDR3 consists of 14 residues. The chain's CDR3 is CASGSALTRGEQYF. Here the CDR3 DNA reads TGTGCCAGCGGTTCCGCTTTGACGAGGGGAGAGCAGTACTTC.

In nucleotides, the CDR3 is TGCGCCAGCAGCCCCTACTGTGGGACGGCAACTAATGAAAAACTGTTTTTT. Protein sequence: CASSPYCGTATNEKLFF. The chain links TRBV5-1 to TRBJ1-4, with TRBD1 as a possible D gene (5 bases). Trimming shortened V by 4 bases and J by 0 bases, and 16 bases separated the two germline ends. The CDR3 spans 17 residues. Germline CDR1 is SGHRS and CDR2 is YFSETQ.

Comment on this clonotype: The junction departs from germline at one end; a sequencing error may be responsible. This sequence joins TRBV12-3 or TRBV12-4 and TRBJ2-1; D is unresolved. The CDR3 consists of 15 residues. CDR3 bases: TGTGTTAGCACCCCAAACTGGGGTTCCTATAATGAGCAGTTCTTC. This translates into CVSTPNWGSYNEQFF.

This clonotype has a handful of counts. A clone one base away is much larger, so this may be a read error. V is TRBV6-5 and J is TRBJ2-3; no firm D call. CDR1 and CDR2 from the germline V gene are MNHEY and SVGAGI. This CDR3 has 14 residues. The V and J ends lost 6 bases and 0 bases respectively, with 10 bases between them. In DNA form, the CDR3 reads TGTGCCAGCAGGAGAATACAGAGCACAGATACGCAGTATTTT. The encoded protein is CASRRIQSTDTQYF.

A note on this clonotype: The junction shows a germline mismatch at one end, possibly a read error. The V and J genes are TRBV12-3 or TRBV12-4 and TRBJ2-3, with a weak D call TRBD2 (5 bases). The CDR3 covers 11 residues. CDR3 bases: TGTGCCAGTAGTTTACGGGAAACGCAGTATTTT. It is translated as CASSLRETQYF.

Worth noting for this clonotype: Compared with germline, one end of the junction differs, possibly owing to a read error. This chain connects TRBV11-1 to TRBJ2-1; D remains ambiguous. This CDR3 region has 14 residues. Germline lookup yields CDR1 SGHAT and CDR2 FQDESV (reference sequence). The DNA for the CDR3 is TGTGCCAGCAGCCCTCTTTCGGTCTACGATGAACAGTTCTTC. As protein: CASSPLSVYDEQFF. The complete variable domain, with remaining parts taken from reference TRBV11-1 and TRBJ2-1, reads EAEVAQSPRYKITEKSQAVAFWCDPISGHATLYWYRQILGQGPELLVQFQDESVVDDSQLPKDRFSAERLKGVDSTLKIQPAELGDSAMYLCASSPLSVYDEQFFGPGTRLTVL.

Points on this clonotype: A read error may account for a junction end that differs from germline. The CDR3 DNA sequence: TGTGCCTGCAGCCAAGAGTCGGGGGGCGCATCCTACGAGCAGTACTTC. This translates into CACSQESGGASYEQYF. The chain recombines TRBV4-2 with TRBJ2-7; possibly TRBD2 for D (7 bases). Germline values: CDR1 LGHNA, CDR2 YNFKEQ. The CDR3 contains 16 residues.

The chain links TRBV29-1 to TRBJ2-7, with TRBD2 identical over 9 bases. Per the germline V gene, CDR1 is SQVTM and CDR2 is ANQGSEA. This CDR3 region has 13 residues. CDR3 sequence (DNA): TGCATCGTCGGGACTAGCAGAGCCGGGGAGCAGTACTTC. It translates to CIVGTSRAGEQYF.

CDR3 protein: CAISSGQGVHQQFF. The CDR3 DNA follows: TGTGCCATCAGTTCAGGACAGGGAGTACATCAGCAGTTCTTC. The V gene is TRBV10-3, the J gene TRBJ2-1; 8 positions match TRBD1. V was pared by 5 bases and J by 11 bases, with 11 bases of the junction left unmatched. Germline CDR1 is ENHRY and CDR2 is SYGVKD. There are 14 residues in the CDR3.

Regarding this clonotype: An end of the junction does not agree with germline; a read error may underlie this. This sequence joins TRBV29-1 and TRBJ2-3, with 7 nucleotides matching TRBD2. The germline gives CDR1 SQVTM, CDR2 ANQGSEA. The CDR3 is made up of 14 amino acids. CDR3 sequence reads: CSVEGSSGGNTQCF. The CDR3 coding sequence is TGCAGCGTTGAAGGTTCGTCCGGGGGGAATACGCAGTGTTTT.

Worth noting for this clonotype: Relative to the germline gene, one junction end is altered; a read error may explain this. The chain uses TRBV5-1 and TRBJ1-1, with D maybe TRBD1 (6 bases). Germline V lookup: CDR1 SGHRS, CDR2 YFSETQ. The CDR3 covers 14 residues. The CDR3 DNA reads TGCGCCGGCGGAGTAAGAGGGGGAGAGACTGAAGCGTTCTTT. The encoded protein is CAGGVRGGETEAFF.

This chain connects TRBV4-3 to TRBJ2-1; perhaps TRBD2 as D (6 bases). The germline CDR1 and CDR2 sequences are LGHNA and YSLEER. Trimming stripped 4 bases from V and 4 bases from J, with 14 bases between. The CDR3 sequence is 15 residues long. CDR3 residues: CASSRRLGDYNEQFF. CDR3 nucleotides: TGCGCCAGCAGCCGAAGACTAGGAGATTACAATGAGCAGTTCTTC.

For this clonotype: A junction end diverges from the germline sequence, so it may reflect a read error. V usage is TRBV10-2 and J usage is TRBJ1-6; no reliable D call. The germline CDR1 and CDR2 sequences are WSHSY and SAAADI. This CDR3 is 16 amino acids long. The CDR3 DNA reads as TGTGCCAGCAGCTCACAATTGGGCGTTAATTATTCACCCCTCCACTTT. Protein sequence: CASSSQLGVNYSPLHF.

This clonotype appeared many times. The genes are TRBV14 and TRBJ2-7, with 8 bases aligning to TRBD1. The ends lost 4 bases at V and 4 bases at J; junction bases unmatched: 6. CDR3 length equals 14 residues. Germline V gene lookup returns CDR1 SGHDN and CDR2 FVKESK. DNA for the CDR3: TGTGCCAGCAGCCCCGGGACAGGACTATACGAGCAGTACTTC. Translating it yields CASSPGTGLYEQYF.

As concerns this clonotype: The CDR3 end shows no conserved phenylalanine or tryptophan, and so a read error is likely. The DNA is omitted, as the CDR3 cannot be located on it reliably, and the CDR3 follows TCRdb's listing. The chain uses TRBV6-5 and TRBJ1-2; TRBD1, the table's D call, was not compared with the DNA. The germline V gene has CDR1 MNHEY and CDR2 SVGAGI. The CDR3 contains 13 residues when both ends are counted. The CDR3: CASMRAPRAGYTS.

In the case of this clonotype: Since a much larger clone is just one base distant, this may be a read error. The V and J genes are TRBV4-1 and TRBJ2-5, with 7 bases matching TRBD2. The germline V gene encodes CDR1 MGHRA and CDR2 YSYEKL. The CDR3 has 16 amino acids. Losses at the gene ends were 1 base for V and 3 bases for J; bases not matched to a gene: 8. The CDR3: CASSQVLADEEETQYF. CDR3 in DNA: TGCGCCAGCAGCCAAGTCCTAGCGGATGAGGAAGAGACCCAGTACTTC.

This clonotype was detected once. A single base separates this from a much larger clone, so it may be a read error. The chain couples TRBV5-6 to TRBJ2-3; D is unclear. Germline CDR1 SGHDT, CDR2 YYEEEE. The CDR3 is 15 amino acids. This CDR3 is CAISLSATSTDTQYF. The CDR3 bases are TGTGCCATCAGCTTGTCAGCGACTAGCACAGATACGCAGTATTTT. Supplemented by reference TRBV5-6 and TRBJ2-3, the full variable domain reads DAGVTQSPTHLIKTRGQQVTLRCSPKSGHDTVSWYQQALGQGPQFIFQYYEEEERQRGNFPDRFSGHQFPNYSSELNVNALLLGDSALYLCAISLSATSTDTQYFGPGTRLTVL.

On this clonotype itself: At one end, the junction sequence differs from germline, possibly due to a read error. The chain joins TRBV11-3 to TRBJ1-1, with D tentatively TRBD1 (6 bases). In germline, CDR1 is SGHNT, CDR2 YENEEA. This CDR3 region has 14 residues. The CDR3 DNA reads TGTACCAGCACGCGGACGGGGGCGTTTACTGAATCTCTCTTT. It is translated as CTSTRTGAFTESLF.

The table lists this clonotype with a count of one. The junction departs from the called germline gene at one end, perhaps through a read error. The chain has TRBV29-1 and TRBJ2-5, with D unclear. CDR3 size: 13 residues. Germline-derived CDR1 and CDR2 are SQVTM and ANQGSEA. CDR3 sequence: CTVADKFQETQYF. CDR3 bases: TGCACCGTAGCCGACAAGTTCCAAGAGACCCAGTACTTT. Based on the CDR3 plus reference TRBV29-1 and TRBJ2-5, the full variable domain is SAVISQKPSRDICQRGTSLTIQCQVDSQVTMMFWYRQQPGQSLTLIATANQGSEATYESGFVIDKFPISRPNLTFSTLTVSNMSPEDSSIYLCTVADKFQETQYFGPGTRLLVL.

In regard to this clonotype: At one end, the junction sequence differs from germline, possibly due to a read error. DNA of the CDR3: TGTGTCAGCAGCTTATCGACAGGGCCCTACGAGCAGTACTTC. Protein sequence: CVSSLSTGPYEQYF. This chain joins TRBV7-8 and TRBJ2-7; 7 bases are shared with TRBD1. Germline CDR1 reads SGHVS; CDR2 reads FQNEAQ. CDR3 length: 14 residues.

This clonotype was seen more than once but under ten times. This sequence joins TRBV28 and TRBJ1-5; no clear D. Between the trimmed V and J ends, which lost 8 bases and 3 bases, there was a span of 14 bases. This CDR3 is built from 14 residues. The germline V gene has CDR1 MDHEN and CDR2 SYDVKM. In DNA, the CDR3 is TGTGCCAGCCGCTCCCCCGCCCCCAATCAGCCCCAGCATTTT. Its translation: CASRSPAPNQPQHF.